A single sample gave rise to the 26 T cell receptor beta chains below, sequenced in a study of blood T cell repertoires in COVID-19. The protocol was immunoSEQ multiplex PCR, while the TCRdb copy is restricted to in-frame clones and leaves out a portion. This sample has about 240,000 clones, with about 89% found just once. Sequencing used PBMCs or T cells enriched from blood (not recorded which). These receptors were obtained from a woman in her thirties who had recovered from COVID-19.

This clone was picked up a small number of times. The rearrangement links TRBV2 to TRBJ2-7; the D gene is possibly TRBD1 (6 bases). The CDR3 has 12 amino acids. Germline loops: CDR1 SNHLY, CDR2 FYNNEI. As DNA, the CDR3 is TGTGCTATACAGGGAACTCCCTACGAGCAGTACTTC. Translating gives CAIQGTPYEQYF.

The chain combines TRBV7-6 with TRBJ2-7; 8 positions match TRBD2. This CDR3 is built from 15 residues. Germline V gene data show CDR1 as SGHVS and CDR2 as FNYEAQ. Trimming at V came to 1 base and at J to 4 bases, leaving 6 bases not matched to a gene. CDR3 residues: CASSLEAGEVYEQYF. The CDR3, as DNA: TGTGCCAGCAGCTTAGAAGCGGGAGAAGTTTACGAGCAGTACTTC.

The CDR3 loop is CSVHTSGSYEQYF. The CDR3 nucleotides are TGCAGCGTACACACTAGCGGCTCCTACGAGCAGTACTTC. The chain links TRBV29-1 to TRBJ2-7, with 8 bases identical to TRBD2. V lost 6 bases and J lost 0; bases outside the gene matches: 4. From germline, CDR1 is SQVTM and CDR2 ANQGSEA. The CDR3 loop spans 13 amino acids.

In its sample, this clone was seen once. In nucleotides, the CDR3 is TGTGCCAGCTTAGGGGCAGGGGGGAATGAGCAGTTCTTC. Translated: CASLGAGGNEQFF. The chain links TRBV7-9 to TRBJ2-1, with D possibly matching TRBD1 (7 bases). Trimming removed 8 bases at V and 7 bases at J, with 15 bases between. Germline-derived CDR1 and CDR2 are SEHNR and FQNEAQ (reference sequence). The CDR3 has 13 residues.

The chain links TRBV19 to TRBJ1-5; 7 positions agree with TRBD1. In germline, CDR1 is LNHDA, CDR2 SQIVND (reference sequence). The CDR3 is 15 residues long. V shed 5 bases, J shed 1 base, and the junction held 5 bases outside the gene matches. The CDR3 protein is CASSWGTESNQPQHF. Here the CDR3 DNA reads TGTGCCAGTAGTTGGGGGACAGAAAGCAATCAGCCCCAGCATTTT.

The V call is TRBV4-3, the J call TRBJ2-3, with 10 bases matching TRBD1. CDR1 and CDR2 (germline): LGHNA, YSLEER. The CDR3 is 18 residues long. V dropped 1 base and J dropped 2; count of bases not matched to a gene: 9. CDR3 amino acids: CASSQVTSGTGDTDTQYF. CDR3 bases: TGCGCCAGCAGCCAAGTTACCAGCGGGACAGGGGACACAGATACGCAGTATTTT.

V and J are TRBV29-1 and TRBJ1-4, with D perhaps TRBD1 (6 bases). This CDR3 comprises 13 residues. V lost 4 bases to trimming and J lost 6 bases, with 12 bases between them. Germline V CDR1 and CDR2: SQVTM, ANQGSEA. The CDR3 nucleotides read TGCAGCGTTGGAGGGGGGGCGGATGAAAAACTGTTTTTT. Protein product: CSVGGGADEKLFF.

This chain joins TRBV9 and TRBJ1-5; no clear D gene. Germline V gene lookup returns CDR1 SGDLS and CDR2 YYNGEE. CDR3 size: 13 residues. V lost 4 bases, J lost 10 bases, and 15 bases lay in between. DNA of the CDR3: TGTGCCAGCAGCACAGCCTCTGATAGACCCCAGCATTTT. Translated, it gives CASSTASDRPQHF.

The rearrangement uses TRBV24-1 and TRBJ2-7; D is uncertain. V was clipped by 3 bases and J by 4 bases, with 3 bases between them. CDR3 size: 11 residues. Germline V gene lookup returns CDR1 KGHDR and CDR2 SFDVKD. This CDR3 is CATSDLYEQYF. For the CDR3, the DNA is TGTGCCACCAGTGATCTTTACGAGCAGTACTTC.

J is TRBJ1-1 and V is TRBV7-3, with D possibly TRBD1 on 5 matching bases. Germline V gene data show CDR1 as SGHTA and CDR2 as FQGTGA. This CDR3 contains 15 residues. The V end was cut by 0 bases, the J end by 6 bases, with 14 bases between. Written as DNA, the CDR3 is TGTGCCAGCAGCTTAACGGGACTAAGGGGCGCTGAAGCTTTCTTT. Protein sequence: CASSLTGLRGAEAFF.

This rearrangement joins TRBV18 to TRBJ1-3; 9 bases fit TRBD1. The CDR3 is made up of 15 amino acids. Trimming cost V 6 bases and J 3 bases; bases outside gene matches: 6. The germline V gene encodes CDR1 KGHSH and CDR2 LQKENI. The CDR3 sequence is CASSATGGVGNTIYF. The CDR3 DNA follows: TGTGCCAGCTCCGCGACAGGGGGAGTTGGAAACACCATATATTTT.

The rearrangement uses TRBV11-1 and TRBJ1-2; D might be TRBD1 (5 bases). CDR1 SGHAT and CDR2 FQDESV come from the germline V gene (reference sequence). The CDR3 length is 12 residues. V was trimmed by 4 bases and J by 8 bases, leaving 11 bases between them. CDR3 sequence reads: CASSSGTLGYTF. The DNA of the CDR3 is TGTGCCAGCAGCTCCGGGACTTTAGGCTACACCTTC.

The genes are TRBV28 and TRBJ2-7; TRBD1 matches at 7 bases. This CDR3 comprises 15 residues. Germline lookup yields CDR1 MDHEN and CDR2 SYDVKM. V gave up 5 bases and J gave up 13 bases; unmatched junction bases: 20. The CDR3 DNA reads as TGTGCCAGCAGTCTCCGGACAGGCCTCGAACAATCCCTTTACTTC. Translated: CASSLRTGLEQSLYF.

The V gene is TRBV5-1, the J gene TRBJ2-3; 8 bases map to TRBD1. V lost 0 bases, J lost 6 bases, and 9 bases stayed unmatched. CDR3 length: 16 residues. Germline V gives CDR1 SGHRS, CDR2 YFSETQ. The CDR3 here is CASSLGGDRGADTQYF. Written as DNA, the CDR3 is TGCGCCAGCAGCTTGGGCGGTGACAGGGGCGCGGATACGCAGTATTTT.

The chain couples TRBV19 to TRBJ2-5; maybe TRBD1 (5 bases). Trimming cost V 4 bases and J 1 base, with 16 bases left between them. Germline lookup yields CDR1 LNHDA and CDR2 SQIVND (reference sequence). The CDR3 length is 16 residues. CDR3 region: CASSNPRQWGQETQYF. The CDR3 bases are TGTGCCAGTAGTAACCCCCGACAGTGGGGCCAAGAGACCCAGTACTTC.

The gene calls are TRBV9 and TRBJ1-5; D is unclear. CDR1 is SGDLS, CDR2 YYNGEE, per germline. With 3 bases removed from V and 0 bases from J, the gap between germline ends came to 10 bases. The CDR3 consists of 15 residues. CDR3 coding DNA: TGTGCCAGCAGCGCCGGAGGGTATAGCAATCAGCCCCAGCATTTT. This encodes CASSAGGYSNQPQHF.

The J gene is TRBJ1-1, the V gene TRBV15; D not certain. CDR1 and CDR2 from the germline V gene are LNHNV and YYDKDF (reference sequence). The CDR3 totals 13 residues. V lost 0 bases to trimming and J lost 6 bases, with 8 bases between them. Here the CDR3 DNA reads TGTGCCACCAGCAGAGATTTCGTATCTGAAGCTTTCTTT. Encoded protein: CATSRDFVSEAFF. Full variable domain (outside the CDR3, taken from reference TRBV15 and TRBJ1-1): DAMVIQNPRYQVTQFGKPVTLSCSQTLNHNVMYWYQQKSSQAPKLLFHYYDKDFNNEADTPDNFQSRRPNTSFCFLDIRSPGLGDTAMYLCATSRDFVSEAFFGQGTRLTVV.

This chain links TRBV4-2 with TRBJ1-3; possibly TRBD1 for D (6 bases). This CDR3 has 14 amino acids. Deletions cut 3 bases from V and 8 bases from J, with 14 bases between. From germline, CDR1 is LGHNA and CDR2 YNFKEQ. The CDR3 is CASSHPYRADTIYF. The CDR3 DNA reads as TGTGCCAGCAGCCACCCGTACAGGGCGGACACCATATATTTT.

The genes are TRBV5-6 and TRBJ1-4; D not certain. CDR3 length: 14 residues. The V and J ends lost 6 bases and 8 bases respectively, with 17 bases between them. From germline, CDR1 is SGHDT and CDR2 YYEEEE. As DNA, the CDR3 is TGTGCCAGCACCTTCCGAGGGCTTGACGAAAAACTGTTTTTT. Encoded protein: CASTFRGLDEKLFF.

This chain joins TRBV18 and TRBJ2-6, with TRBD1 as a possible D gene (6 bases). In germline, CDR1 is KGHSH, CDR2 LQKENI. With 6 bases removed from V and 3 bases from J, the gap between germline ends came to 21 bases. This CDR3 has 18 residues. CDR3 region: CASSGWGPLAGGANVLTF. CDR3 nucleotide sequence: TGTGCCAGCTCGGGTTGGGGGCCGCTGGCCGGTGGGGCCAACGTCCTGACTTTC.

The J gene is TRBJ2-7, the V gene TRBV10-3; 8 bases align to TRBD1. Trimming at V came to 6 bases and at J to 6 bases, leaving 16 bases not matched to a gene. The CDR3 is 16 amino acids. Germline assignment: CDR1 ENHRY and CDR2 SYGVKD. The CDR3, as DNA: TGTGCCATCAGCCCCCTGACAGGGGATACTCGGTCCGAGCAGTACTTC. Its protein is CAISPLTGDTRSEQYF.

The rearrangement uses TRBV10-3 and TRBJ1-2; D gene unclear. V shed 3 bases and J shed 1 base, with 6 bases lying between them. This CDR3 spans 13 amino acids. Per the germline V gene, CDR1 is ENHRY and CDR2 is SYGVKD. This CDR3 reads CAISDQVNYGYTF. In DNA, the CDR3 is TGTGCCATCAGTGACCAGGTTAACTATGGCTACACCTTC.

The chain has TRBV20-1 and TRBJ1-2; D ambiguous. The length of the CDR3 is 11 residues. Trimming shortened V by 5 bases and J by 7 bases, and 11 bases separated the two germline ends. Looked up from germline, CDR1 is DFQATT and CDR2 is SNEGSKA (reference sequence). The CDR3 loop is CSADTGLGYTF. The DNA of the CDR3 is TGCAGTGCTGACACTGGTCTTGGCTACACCTTC.

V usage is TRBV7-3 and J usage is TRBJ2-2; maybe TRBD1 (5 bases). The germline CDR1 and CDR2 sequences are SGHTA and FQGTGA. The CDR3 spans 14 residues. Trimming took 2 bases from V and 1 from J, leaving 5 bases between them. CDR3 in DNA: TGTGCCAGCAGCTTAGACAGGAACACCGGGGAGCTGTTTTTT. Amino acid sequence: CASSLDRNTGELFF.

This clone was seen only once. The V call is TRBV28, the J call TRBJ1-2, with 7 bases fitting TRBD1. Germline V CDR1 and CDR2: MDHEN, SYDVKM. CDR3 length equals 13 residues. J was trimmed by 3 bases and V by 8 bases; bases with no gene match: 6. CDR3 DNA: TGTGCCAGCCGTGTTACAGGGGACTATGGCTACACCTTC. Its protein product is CASRVTGDYGYTF.

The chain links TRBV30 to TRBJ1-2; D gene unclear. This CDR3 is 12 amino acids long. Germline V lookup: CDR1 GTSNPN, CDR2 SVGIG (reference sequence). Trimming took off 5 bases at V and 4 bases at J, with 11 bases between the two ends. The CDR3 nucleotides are TGTGCCTGGTCAACAGCATTCTATGGCTACACCTTC. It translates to CAWSTAFYGYTF. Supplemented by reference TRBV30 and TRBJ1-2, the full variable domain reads SQTIHQWPATLVQPVGSPLSLECTVEGTSNPNLYWYRQAAGRGLQLLFYSVGIGQISSEVPQNLSASRPQDRQFILSSKKLLLSDSGFYLCAWSTAFYGYTFGSGTRLTVV.